The 20 T cell receptor beta chains below come from one sample, sequenced in a study of T cell responses to AZD1222 COVID-19 vaccine (TCRdb year 2021). Library method: the immunoSEQ multiplex PCR assay. This immuneACCESS table, as held by TCRdb, lists in-frame sequences with V and J called but not all clones. Of the missing ones, under half trace to an unresolved V gene in checked studies; the others have no known cause. Across this sample there are about 120,000 clones, with around 89% seen only once. The biggest ten clones account for about 1.6% of the sample. What the time point label conveys for this sample: baseline before first vaccination. The starting material was peripheral blood, obtained on day 0 of AZD1222 vaccination. All receptors come from an adult in good health.

The chain couples TRBV5-1 to TRBJ2-1, with 7 nucleotides matching TRBD2. Per the germline V gene, CDR1 is SGHRS and CDR2 is YFSETQ. The CDR3 has 18 amino acids. V lost 4 bases to trimming and J lost 0 bases; unmatched junction nucleotides: 13. Here the CDR3 DNA reads TGCGCCAGCAGCACCCTTCGGGGAGGGAGCAGCTCCTACAATGAGCAGTTCTTC. Its protein is CASSTLRGGSSSYNEQFF.

This chain connects TRBV19 to TRBJ2-1, with 10 bases that match TRBD2. The CDR3 totals 17 residues. Germline CDR1 is LNHDA and CDR2 is SQIVND (reference sequence). The V segment lost 3 bases and the J segment 4 bases; nucleotides outside the gene matches: 9. In nucleotides, the CDR3 is TGTGCCAGTAGTATCGGCTTGGGACTAGCGTCATACAATGAGCAGTTCTTC. It translates to CASSIGLGLASYNEQFF.

V and J are TRBV27 and TRBJ2-7; possibly TRBD1 or TRBD2 for D (5 bases each). This CDR3 is built from 14 residues. Germline-derived CDR1 and CDR2 are MNHEY and SMNVEV (reference sequence). V was trimmed by 0 bases and J by 6 bases, leaving 12 bases between them. The CDR3 DNA sequence: TGTGCCAGCAGTTTATCGGGGGTTCCGGGCGAGCAGTACTTC. As protein: CASSLSGVPGEQYF.

This chain joins TRBV7-9 and TRBJ1-5; no definite D call. This CDR3 is built from 14 residues. Germline V CDR1 and CDR2: SEHNR, FQNEAQ (reference sequence). V shed 2 bases and J shed 5 bases, with 10 bases lying between them. CDR3 amino acids: CASSLSGVDQPQHF. In DNA, the CDR3 is TGTGCCAGCAGCTTATCTGGGGTGGATCAGCCCCAGCATTTT.

The V call is TRBV5-4, the J call TRBJ1-2; 7 bases agree with TRBD1. The ends lost 1 base at V and 5 bases at J; junction bases unmatched: 11. The length of the CDR3 is 16 residues. The germline V gene has CDR1 SGHNT and CDR2 YYREEE (reference sequence). CDR3 sequence: CASSLQGGRRVYGYTF. The CDR3 region has the DNA TGTGCCAGCAGCTTGCAGGGGGGCCGGCGGGTGTATGGCTACACCTTC.

V and J are TRBV28 and TRBJ1-1; TRBD1 agrees at 7 bases. The germline V gene has CDR1 MDHEN and CDR2 SYDVKM. Trimming cost V 6 bases and J 4 bases; bases outside gene matches: 11. There are 15 residues in the CDR3. The CDR3 sequence: CASRPRQGSGTEAFF. The CDR3 DNA reads TGTGCCAGCAGGCCTCGACAGGGATCGGGCACTGAAGCTTTCTTT.

The chain links TRBV9 to TRBJ2-4, with TRBD1 identical over 8 bases. The ends lost 4 bases at V and 0 bases at J; junction bases unmatched: 12. Germline loops: CDR1 SGDLS, CDR2 YYNGEE. This CDR3 contains 18 residues. CDR3 region: CASSPRTGPGRAKNIQYF. CDR3 nucleotides: TGTGCCAGCAGCCCCCGGACAGGGCCCGGCCGAGCCAAAAACATTCAGTACTTC.

The chain has TRBV18 and TRBJ1-1, with TRBD1 matching over 8 bases. Per germline, CDR1 KGHSH and CDR2 LQKENI. This CDR3 comprises 17 residues. V was pared by 3 bases and J by 2 bases, with 11 bases of the junction left unmatched. The CDR3, as DNA: TGTGCCAGCTCACCCTCGGACAGGGTGGCCCTTAACACTGAAGCTTTCTTT. This sequence encodes CASSPSDRVALNTEAFF.

The V call is TRBV11-2, the J call TRBJ2-2; D tentatively reads TRBD1 or TRBD2 (6 bases each). Germline assignment: CDR1 SGHAT and CDR2 FQNNGV. The V gene lost 5 bases and the J gene lost 6 bases, with 19 bases spanning the gap. CDR3 length equals 16 residues. The CDR3 region is CASSHHRGARAGELFF. In nucleotides, the CDR3 is TGTGCCAGCAGCCATCATAGGGGGGCAAGGGCCGGGGAGCTGTTTTTT.

V is TRBV9 and J is TRBJ1-3; D perhaps matches TRBD1 (6 bases). This CDR3 contains 13 residues. Germline V gene data show CDR1 as SGDLS and CDR2 as YYNGEE. Trimming took 4 bases from V and 5 from J, leaving 10 bases between them. This CDR3 is CASSSGERNTIYF. CDR3 DNA: TGTGCCAGCAGCTCAGGGGAGAGAAACACCATATATTTT.

The CDR3 reads CASSPPRQGTNTGELFF. The CDR3 DNA sequence: TGTGCCAGCTCACCACCGAGACAGGGAACGAACACCGGGGAGCTGTTTTTT. J is TRBJ2-2 and V is TRBV18; 7 positions match TRBD1. The germline CDR1 and CDR2 sequences are KGHSH and LQKENI. The CDR3 spans 17 residues. Germline trimming cut 0 bases from V and 0 bases from J; bases unmatched to any gene: 4.

This clone has a handful of counts. The chain uses TRBV19 and TRBJ1-1; TRBD1 might be the D (6 bases). The CDR3 is 14 amino acids. Trimming removed 2 bases at V and 2 bases at J, with 9 bases between. The germline gives CDR1 LNHDA, CDR2 SQIVND (reference sequence). The CDR3 DNA reads as TGTGCCAGTAGTATAATCAGGGGCAACACTGAAGCTTTCTTT. Translation: CASSIIRGNTEAFF.

The chain employs TRBV29-1 and TRBJ1-2; 7 bases agree with TRBD1. Trimming cost V 6 bases and J 4 bases; bases outside gene matches: 14. The CDR3 is made up of 15 amino acids. Germline CDR1 is SQVTM and CDR2 is ANQGSEA. In DNA form, the CDR3 reads TGCAGCGTGCCTAGGGGGCCACTTTCTGCCTATGGCTACACCTTC. Translating gives CSVPRGPLSAYGYTF. The whole variable domain, remainder taken from reference TRBV29-1 and TRBJ1-2, is SAVISQKPSRDICQRGTSLTIQCQVDSQVTMMFWYRQQPGQSLTLIATANQGSEATYESGFVIDKFPISRPNLTFSTLTVSNMSPEDSSIYLCSVPRGPLSAYGYTFGSGTRLTVV.

The V gene is TRBV5-8, the J gene TRBJ2-4, with 11 nucleotides matching TRBD2. CDR1 and CDR2 from the germline V gene are SGHTS and YDEGEE. CDR3 length: 17 amino acids. Trimming at V came to 4 bases and at J to 0 bases, leaving 6 bases not matched to a gene. CDR3 residues: CASSQGLAELAKNIQYF. Here the CDR3 DNA reads TGTGCCAGCAGCCAGGGACTAGCGGAACTAGCCAAAAACATTCAGTACTTC.

J is TRBJ1-4 and V is TRBV18; D not resolved. CDR3 size: 18 residues. The germline V gene encodes CDR1 KGHSH and CDR2 LQKENI. Trimming removed 8 bases at V and 0 bases at J, with 22 bases between. CDR3 protein: CASRLGKTSYATNEKLFF. DNA of the CDR3: TGTGCCAGCCGTCTTGGAAAGACATCCTATGCAACTAATGAAAAACTGTTTTTT.

The chain is built from TRBV27 and TRBJ2-7; 10 positions agree with TRBD1. With 6 bases clipped from V and 3 bases from J, the junction kept 8 bases outside the gene matches. Germline CDR1 and CDR2: MNHEY and SMNVEV (reference sequence). This CDR3 contains 15 residues. The CDR3 is CASSPGGTGVYEQYF. The CDR3 DNA sequence: TGTGCCAGCAGCCCCGGCGGGACAGGGGTCTACGAGCAGTACTTC.

This clone showed up just a few times. This sequence joins TRBV30 and TRBJ2-7; D uncertain. Germline loops: CDR1 GTSNPN, CDR2 SVGIG (reference sequence). CDR3 length: 16 amino acids. V was pared by 0 bases and J by 0 bases, with 15 bases between. For the CDR3, the DNA is TGTGCCTGGAGTGTACCCCCCCTGCTCGTCTCCTACGAGCAGTACTTC. Its protein is CAWSVPPLLVSYEQYF.

The chain combines TRBV28 with TRBJ2-7, with TRBD1 identical over 7 bases. The V gene end was trimmed by 5 bases and the J gene end by 0 bases; junction bases not matched to a gene: 7. The germline V gene encodes CDR1 MDHEN and CDR2 SYDVKM. The CDR3 covers 15 residues. The CDR3 loop is CASSRVGTASYEQYF. CDR3 nucleotides: TGTGCCAGCAGTAGGGTGGGGACAGCCTCCTACGAGCAGTACTTC.

Notes on this clone: The same CDR3 can be traced to other DNA sequences in this sample. The rearrangement uses TRBV4-3 and TRBJ2-7; the D gene is possibly TRBD1 (6 bases). V lost 4 bases and J lost 1, with 8 bases in between. CDR1 and CDR2 (germline): LGHNA, YSLEER. This CDR3 region has 13 residues. CDR3 coding DNA: TGCGCCAGCAGCCGAGACAGGTCCTACGAGCAGTACTTC. It yields the protein CASSRDRSYEQYF.

This rearrangement joins TRBV9 to TRBJ1-3; D is unresolved. CDR3 size: 15 residues. The germline V gene encodes CDR1 SGDLS and CDR2 YYNGEE. Trimming removed 2 bases at V and 3 bases at J, with 12 bases between. CDR3 in DNA: TGTGCCAGCAGCGTCAGTCCGCTCTTTGGAAACACCATATATTTT. It translates to CASSVSPLFGNTIYF.